These 7 T cell receptor beta chains originate from one sample sequenced in a study of blood T cells in healthy people across ages. Alongside a J-beta primer mix, a sample-barcoded 5' primer served in a second PCR lasting roughly 6 to 11 cycles. TCRdb reanalysed the 5' RACE reads using MiXCR and keeps one entry per CDR3 protein. The sample has approximately 810,000 distinct CDR3 sequences, under 35% seen once. Sample: blood. Source of these receptors: an elderly woman in good health.

This clonotype was observed a few times. The chain uses TRBV6-2 or TRBV6-3 and TRBJ2-2, with 8 nucleotides matching TRBD1. Per the germline V gene, CDR1 is MNHEY and CDR2 is SVGEGT. The CDR3 runs 16 residues. V gave up 0 bases and J gave up 3 bases; unmatched junction bases: 3. For the CDR3, the DNA is TGTGCCAGCAGTTACTCTGGACAGGGTTACACCGGGGAGCTGTTTTTT. It encodes CASSYSGQGYTGELFF.

V usage is TRBV21-1 and J usage is TRBJ1-4. TRBV21-1 is deemed a pseudogene. The CDR3 spans 19 residues. The CDR3 bases are TGTGCCAGCAGCAATGGAGACCCGGGAGAAGAGACAACTAATGAAAAACTGTTTTTT. The encoded protein is CASSNGDPGEETTNEKLFF.

The gene calls are TRBV11-2 and TRBJ2-1; D uncertain. V was shortened by 1 base and J by 5 bases, with 6 bases between the two germline ends. Looked up from germline, CDR1 is SGHAT and CDR2 is FQNNGV. The CDR3 loop spans 13 amino acids. The CDR3 nucleotides read TGTGCCAGCAGCTTAGCCGTCCACAATGAGCAGTTCTTC. This encodes CASSLAVHNEQFF.

As for this clonotype: A read error may explain this, as a much larger clone is one base away. The gene calls are TRBV14 and TRBJ2-5; no clear D gene. The CDR3 consists of 16 residues. The germline CDR1 and CDR2 sequences are SGHDN and FVKESK. The CDR3 sequence is CASGQGFRQIQETQYF. For the CDR3, the DNA is TGTGCCAGCGGCCAAGGGTTTCGGCAAATCCAAGAGACCCAGTACTTC.

The chain carries TRBV7-6 and TRBJ1-5, with D unresolved. The germline V and J ends were trimmed by 5 bases and 4 bases, with 9 bases remaining between them. The CDR3 spans 13 residues. CDR1 and CDR2 from the germline V gene are SGHVS and FNYEAQ. The CDR3 region has the DNA TGTGCCAGCAGCCCCAGCGAGAATCAGCCCCAGCATTTT. Encoded protein: CASSPSENQPQHF.

Comments on this clonotype: A much larger clone lies a single base off, so this may be a read error. The chain uses TRBV5-1 and TRBJ2-5; D remains ambiguous. Germline CDR1 is SGHRS and CDR2 is YFSETQ. The CDR3 length is 16 residues. V dropped 4 bases and J dropped 1 base, with 17 bases sitting between them. CDR3 bases: TGCGCCAGCAGCCCTCGCCTGAGTTCTATCCAAGAGACCCAGTACTTC. Its protein is CASSPRLSSIQETQYF.

This clonotype was found many times. The CDR3 is CSARNNNEQFF. The CDR3 nucleotides are TGCAGTGCTAGGAATAACAATGAGCAGTTCTTC. V usage is TRBV20-1 and J usage is TRBJ2-1, with D unclear. This CDR3 is built from 11 residues. Germline V gene lookup returns CDR1 DFQATT and CDR2 SNEGSKA (reference sequence). The germline V and J ends were trimmed by 3 bases and 5 bases, with 5 bases remaining between them.